The 18 T cell receptor beta chains given below trace back to one sample, sequenced in a study of T-cell memory formation after mild COVID-19. TCRdb processed the 5' RACE reads anew with MiXCR; each CDR3 protein has one entry. The table lists 580,000 or so distinct CDR3 sequences, 15% to 20% of them singletons. Sequencing was performed on PBMCs or a T cell subset sorted from them (not recorded which). Every receptor here comes from an adult woman who had mild COVID-19 (a few samples of this study predate the infection). Cell type and time point are not known.

V is TRBV7-9 and J is TRBJ2-1; D remains unclear. CDR1 SEHNR and CDR2 FQNEAQ come from the germline V gene (reference sequence). With 5 bases removed from V and 14 bases from J, the gap between germline ends came to 10 bases. This CDR3 contains 10 residues. The CDR3 is CASSPTLEFF. In DNA, the CDR3 is TGTGCCAGCAGCCCCACCCTGGAGTTCTTC.

The chain carries TRBV6-1 and TRBJ1-6; the D gene is possibly TRBD1 (6 bases). CDR3 length: 15 residues. Trimming removed 1 base from V and 9 bases from J, with 13 bases in between. The V gene's germline CDR1 is MNHNS and CDR2 SASEGT. The CDR3 nucleotides are TGTGCCAGCAGTGAAGACAGGGCAAGGAGTTCACCCCTCCACTTT. As protein: CASSEDRARSSPLHF.

V is TRBV5-1 and J is TRBJ2-3; no reliable D call. V gave up 2 bases and J gave up 2 bases, with 12 bases separating them. The germline gives CDR1 SGHRS, CDR2 YFSETQ. CDR3 size: 15 residues. The CDR3, as DNA: TGCGCCAGCAGCTTATATTACTCGACCACAGATACGCAGTATTTT. Its translation is CASSLYYSTTDTQYF.

This clonotype has only a few counts. The chain employs TRBV6-5 and TRBJ2-1, with 8 bases lining up with TRBD2. Looked up from germline, CDR1 is MNHEY and CDR2 is SVGAGI. The CDR3 extends over 14 amino acids. Trimming at V came to 6 bases and at J to 9 bases, leaving 10 bases not matched to a gene. CDR3 sequence: CASRPPGLDAEQFF. The CDR3 nucleotides read TGTGCCAGCAGACCCCCGGGACTAGACGCTGAGCAGTTCTTC.

The genes are TRBV20-1 and TRBJ2-7; D perhaps matches TRBD2 (7 bases). The V and J ends lost 6 bases and 0 bases respectively, with 15 bases between them. The length of the CDR3 is 14 residues. In germline, CDR1 is DFQATT, CDR2 SNEGSKA (reference sequence). Written as DNA, the CDR3 is TGCAGTGCCCGTAACAGGGACTACTCCTACGAGCAGTACTTC. This translates into CSARNRDYSYEQYF.

Ten or more counts support this clonotype. V and J are TRBV5-1 and TRBJ2-2; D may correspond to TRBD1 or TRBD2 (5 bases each). In germline, CDR1 is SGHRS, CDR2 YFSETQ. With 8 bases removed from V and 4 bases from J, the gap between germline ends came to 6 bases. The CDR3 is 11 residues long. Here the CDR3 reads CASGGTGELFF. The CDR3, as DNA: TGCGCCAGTGGGGGCACCGGGGAGCTGTTTTTT.

The chain uses TRBV19 and TRBJ1-2; 7 nucleotides align to TRBD1. Germline lookup yields CDR1 LNHDA and CDR2 SQIVND (reference sequence). CDR3 length equals 12 residues. Trimming removed 10 bases from V and 4 bases from J; junction bases left unmatched: 6. Written as DNA, the CDR3 is TGTGCCACTCTCGACAGGGTCTATGGCTACACCTTC. Translated, it gives CATLDRVYGYTF. Together with reference TRBV19 and TRBJ1-2, the CDR3 gives the full variable domain: DGGITQSPKYLFRKEGQNVTLSCEQNLNHDAMYWYRQDPGQGLRLIYYSQIVNDFQKGDIAEGYSVSREKKESFPLTVTSAQKNPTAFYLCATLDRVYGYTFGSGTRLTVV.

J is TRBJ1-5 and V is TRBV29-1, with D possibly matching TRBD1 (6 bases). Trimming removed 6 bases at V and 4 bases at J, with 13 bases between. The germline V gene has CDR1 SQVTM and CDR2 ANQGSEA. The CDR3 totals 13 residues. CDR3 sequence reads: CSVRGGLNQPQHF. CDR3 coding DNA: TGCAGCGTAAGAGGGGGACTAAATCAGCCCCAGCATTTT.

The V call is TRBV7-9, the J call TRBJ1-5, with 7 bases aligning to TRBD1. V shed 4 bases and J 4 bases; nucleotides not matched to a gene: 10. This CDR3 spans 16 amino acids. CDR1 and CDR2 from the germline V gene are SEHNR and FQNEAQ (reference sequence). The CDR3 loop reads CASSSGQTWENQPQHF. The CDR3 nucleotides read TGTGCCAGCAGCTCGGGACAGACGTGGGAGAATCAGCCCCAGCATTTT.

This clonotype has more than one count but fewer than ten. The chain couples TRBV5-5 to TRBJ2-2; TRBD1 matches 9 bases. The V gene's germline CDR1 is SGHKS and CDR2 YYEKEE (reference sequence). The CDR3 is 15 residues long. The V segment lost 3 bases and the J segment 6 bases; nucleotides outside the gene matches: 6. As DNA, the CDR3 is TGTGCCAGCAGCTGGGACAGGGTCTCGGCCGGGGAGCTGTTTTTT. This encodes CASSWDRVSAGELFF.

The V gene is TRBV7-9, the J gene TRBJ2-3; D is uncertain. Trimming removed 2 bases from V and 1 base from J, with 16 bases in between. The CDR3 totals 17 residues. The V gene's germline CDR1 is SEHNR and CDR2 FQNEAQ (reference sequence). CDR3 nucleotides: TGTGCCAGCAGCTTACCTCAACTCGGAAGGGGCACAGATACGCAGTATTTT. Translation gives CASSLPQLGRGTDTQYF.

The chain has TRBV29-1 and TRBJ1-3; D unclear. The CDR3 is made up of 12 amino acids. Germline CDR1 and CDR2: SQVTM and ANQGSEA. V lost 7 bases and J lost 4, with 11 bases in between. CDR3 region: CSATQLGNTIYF. The CDR3 bases are TGCAGCGCCACACAGCTGGGAAACACCATATATTTT.

This clonotype showed up just a few times. J is TRBJ2-3 and V is TRBV24-1, with D possibly TRBD2 on 5 matching bases. Germline CDR1 reads KGHDR; CDR2 reads SFDVKD. Trimming removed 5 bases from V and 2 bases from J, with 13 bases in between. The CDR3 covers 15 residues. The CDR3 DNA sequence: TGTGCCACCAGTGCGCTAGCCACAAACACAGATACGCAGTATTTT. This codes for CATSALATNTDTQYF.

The V gene is TRBV6-2 or TRBV6-3, the J gene TRBJ2-7; D unclear. CDR3 length equals 12 residues. Germline loops: CDR1 MNHEY, CDR2 SVGEGT. The ends were cut back, 4 bases at V and 3 bases at J, with 7 bases in the middle. The CDR3 region has the DNA TGTGCCAGCAGTTCACGCCGCTACGAGCAGTACTTC. This codes for CASSSRRYEQYF.

In this sample, this clonotype turned up a few times. The J gene is TRBJ2-4, the V gene TRBV4-3; D perhaps matches TRBD1 (5 bases). From germline, CDR1 is LGHNA and CDR2 YSLEER. Trimming left V 0 bases short and J 8 bases short, with 14 bases between. This CDR3 contains 15 residues. CDR3 DNA: TGCGCCAGCAGCCAAGATGGTCAGGGTTACGACATTCAGTACTTC. It specifies CASSQDGQGYDIQYF.

This chain connects TRBV6-1 to TRBJ1-3, with D unclear. Germline V lookup: CDR1 MNHNS, CDR2 SASEGT. V was pared by 0 bases and J by 3 bases, with 9 bases between. This CDR3 spans 15 amino acids. The CDR3 sequence is CASSEAPVLGNTIYF. The CDR3 region has the DNA TGTGCCAGCAGTGAAGCTCCGGTTCTTGGAAACACCATATATTTT.

The CDR3 DNA reads TGTGCCAGCAGTGTACTCTCTGGGGCCAACGTCCTGACTTTC. Amino acid sequence: CASSVLSGANVLTF. J is TRBJ2-6 and V is TRBV27; D remains unclear. Germline CDR1 is MNHEY and CDR2 is SMNVEV (reference sequence). This CDR3 has 14 residues. Trimming removed 5 bases at V and 0 bases at J, with 5 bases between.

This clonotype occurred a few times. The CDR3 bases are TGCGCCAGCAGCTTAGCGGGGCGGGATCAAGAGACCCAGTACTTC. It codes for CASSLAGRDQETQYF. V and J are TRBV5-1 and TRBJ2-5; the match to TRBD2 covers 7 bases. This CDR3 is built from 15 residues. The J segment lost 2 bases and the V segment lost 2 bases, leaving 6 bases of the junction unmatched. CDR1 and CDR2 from the germline V gene are SGHRS and YFSETQ.